This TCR beta chain appears in the sequencing data of a study of blood T cell repertoires in COVID-19. The wider study: Material from acute and convalescent COVID-19 was sourced from the United States, Italy and Spain. PBMCs, B-cell-depleted T cells, or T cells were the source of the cDNA or gDNA that made up the material.

The length of the CDR3 is 14 residues. V dropped 0 bases and J dropped 4 bases, with 9 bases sitting between them. Germline loops: CDR1 SEHNR, CDR2 FQNEAQ (reference sequence). The authors' processing: Amplifying reference gene primers gave estimates of nucleated cell counts. TCRdb's table, derived via immunoSEQ multiplex PCR, lists solely in-frame clones and lacks some. From that table come the V and J calls and clone size; the DNA was used to work out D and trimming. The top ten clones hold over 8.5% of a sample with about 98,000 clones, roughly 80% of them seen once. Material for sequencing was peripheral blood. The chain combines TRBV7-9 with TRBJ2-5; D might be TRBD2 (6 bases). The receptor was isolated from an elderly woman with acute or convalescent COVID-19. CDR3 protein: CASSLAIGGETQYF. The CDR3 nucleotides read TGTGCCAGCAGCTTAGCCATCGGGGGAGAGACCCAGTACTTC.